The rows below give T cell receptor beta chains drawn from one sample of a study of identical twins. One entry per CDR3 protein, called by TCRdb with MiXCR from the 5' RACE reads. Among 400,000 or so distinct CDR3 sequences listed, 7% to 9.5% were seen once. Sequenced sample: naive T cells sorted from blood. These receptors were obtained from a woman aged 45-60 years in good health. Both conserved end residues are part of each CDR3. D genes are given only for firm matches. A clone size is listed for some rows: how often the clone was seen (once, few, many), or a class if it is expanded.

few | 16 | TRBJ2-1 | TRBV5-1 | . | TGCGCCAGCAGCCCGCAAAGGCCAGGGTTGGTTGATGAGCAGTTCTTC | CASSPQRPGLVDEQFF
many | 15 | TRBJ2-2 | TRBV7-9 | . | TGTGCCAGCAGCCCATCCAAGCCGGGGACCGGGGAGCTGTTTTTT | CASSPSKPGTGELFF
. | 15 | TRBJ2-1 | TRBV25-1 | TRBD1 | TGTGCCAGCAGGGATCGGGACAGTTTGTACAATGAGCAGTTCTTC | CASRDRDSLYNEQFF
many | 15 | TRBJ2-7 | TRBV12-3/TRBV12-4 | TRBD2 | TGTGCCAGCAGCGTGGGGGGGATCCCCTCGGGCGAGCAGTACTTC | CASSVGGIPSGEQYF
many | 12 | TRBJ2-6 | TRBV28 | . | TGTGCCAGCAGTCCCCCAGAGTCCGTCCTGACTTTC | CASSPPESVLTF
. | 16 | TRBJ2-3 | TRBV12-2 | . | TGTGCAAGTCGCCTTATTACTAGCGGGAGTTCAGATACGCAGTATTTT | CASRLITSGSSDTQYF
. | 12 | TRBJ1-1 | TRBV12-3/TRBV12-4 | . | TGTGCCAGCAGAACAGGTTCCGGAGAAGCTTTCTTT | CASRTGSGEAFF
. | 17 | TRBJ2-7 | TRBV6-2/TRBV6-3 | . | TGTGCCAGCAGTTACTCGAAACGAAAAAGTGGGTTTTCCGAGCAGTACTTC | CASSYSKRKSGFSEQYF
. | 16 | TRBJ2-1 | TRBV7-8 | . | TGTGCCAGCAGCCCATTTAAGGTAGCGGAGGATTATGAGCAGTTCTTC | CASSPFKVAEDYEQFF
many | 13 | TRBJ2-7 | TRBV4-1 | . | TGCGCCAGCAGCCAAGATTATGGGAGGGAGCAGTACTTC | CASSQDYGREQYF
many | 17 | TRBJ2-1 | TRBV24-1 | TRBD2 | TGTGCCACCAGTGATTCAACGGTAGCGGGGCACTACAATGAGCAGTTCTTC | CATSDSTVAGHYNEQFF
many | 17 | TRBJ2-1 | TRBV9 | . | TGTGCCAGCAGCCCGCTACCCGGGTTGGTAGCGCGGCATGAGCAGTTCTTC | CASSPLPGLVARHEQFF
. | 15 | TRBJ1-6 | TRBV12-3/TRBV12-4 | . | TGTGCCAGCAGTTTAGGCCCGGAGACTGGTTCACCCCTCCACTTT | CASSLGPETGSPLHF
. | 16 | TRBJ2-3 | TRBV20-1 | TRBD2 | TGCAGTGCTAGAGATAAACTAGCGGGAGTCACAGATACGCAGTATTTT | CSARDKLAGVTDTQYF
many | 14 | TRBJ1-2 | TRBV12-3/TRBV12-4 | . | TGTGCCAGCACCACCTCCGGGACAAACTATGGCTACACCTTC | CASTTSGTNYGYTF
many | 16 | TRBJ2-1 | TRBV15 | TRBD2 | TGTGCCACCAGCAGAGATGTAGCGGGAGCCTACAATGAGCAGTTCTTC | CATSRDVAGAYNEQFF
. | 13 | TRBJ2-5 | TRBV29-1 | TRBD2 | TGCAGCTTGGGGAGGGTGGGACAAGAGACCCAGTACTTC | CSLGRVGQETQYF
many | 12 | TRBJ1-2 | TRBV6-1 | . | TGTGCCAGCAGTGAGACCAACTATGGCTACACCTTC | CASSETNYGYTF
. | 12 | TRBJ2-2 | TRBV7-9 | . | TGTGCCAGCCGAGATGCTTCCGGGGAGCTGTTTTTT | CASRDASGELFF
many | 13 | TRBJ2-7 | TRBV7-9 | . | TGTGCCAGCAGTCCCGAGGGCCCCTACGAGCAGTACTTC | CASSPEGPYEQYF
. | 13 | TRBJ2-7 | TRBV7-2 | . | TGTGCCAGCAGCCCCCGACTAGTATCCGAGCAGTACTTC | CASSPRLVSEQYF
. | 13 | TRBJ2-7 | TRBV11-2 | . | TGTGCCAGCAGCTTCTCCCGGGGGTACGAGCAGTACTTC | CASSFSRGYEQYF
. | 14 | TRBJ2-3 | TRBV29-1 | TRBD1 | TGCAGCGTCCGACAGGGGGCTTCGACAGATACGCAGTATTTT | CSVRQGASTDTQYF
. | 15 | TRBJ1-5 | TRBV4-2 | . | TGTGCCAGCAGCCAAGCGACAGGAACCAATCAGCCCCAGCATTTT | CASSQATGTNQPQHF
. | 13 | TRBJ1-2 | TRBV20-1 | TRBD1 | TGCAGTGCTCCCGACAGGGACCGGTATGGCTACACCTTC | CSAPDRDRYGYTF
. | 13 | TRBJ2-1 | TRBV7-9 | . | TGTGCCAGCAGGCGTGGTTTATACAATGAGCAGTTCTTC | CASRRGLYNEQFF
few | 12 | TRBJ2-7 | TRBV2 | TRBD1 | TGTGCCACCGGGACAGGGGCATACGAGCAGTACTTC | CATGTGAYEQYF
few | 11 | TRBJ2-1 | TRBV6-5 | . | TGTGCCAGCGTCTCAGTGAATGAGCAGTTCTTC | CASVSVNEQFF
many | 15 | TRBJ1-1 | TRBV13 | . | TGTGCCAGCAGCATACGAGGACGGTGGGCCACTGAAGCTTTCTTT | CASSIRGRWATEAFF
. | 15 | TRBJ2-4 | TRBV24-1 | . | TGTGCCACCAGTGAAACACAGGGAGCCAAAAACATTCAGTACTTC | CATSETQGAKNIQYF
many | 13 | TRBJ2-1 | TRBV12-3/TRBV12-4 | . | TGTGCCAGCAGTACCCGGACAAACAATGAGCAGTTCTTC | CASSTRTNNEQFF
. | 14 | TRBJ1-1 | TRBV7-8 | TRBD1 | TGTGCCAGCAGCGTGGGACAGGGAATCGCTGAAGCTTTCTTT | CASSVGQGIAEAFF